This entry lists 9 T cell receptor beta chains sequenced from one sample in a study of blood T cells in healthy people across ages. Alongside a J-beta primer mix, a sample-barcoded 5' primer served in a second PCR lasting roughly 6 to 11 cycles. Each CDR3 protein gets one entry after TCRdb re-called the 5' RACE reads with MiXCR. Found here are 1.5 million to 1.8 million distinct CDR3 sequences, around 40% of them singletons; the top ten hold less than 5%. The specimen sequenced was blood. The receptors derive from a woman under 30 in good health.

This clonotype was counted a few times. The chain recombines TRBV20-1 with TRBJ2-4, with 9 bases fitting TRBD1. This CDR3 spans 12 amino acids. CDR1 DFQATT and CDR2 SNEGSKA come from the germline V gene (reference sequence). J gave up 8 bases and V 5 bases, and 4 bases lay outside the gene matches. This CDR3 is CSAHRGLDIQYF. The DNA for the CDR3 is TGCAGTGCTCACAGGGGGCTGGACATTCAGTACTTC.

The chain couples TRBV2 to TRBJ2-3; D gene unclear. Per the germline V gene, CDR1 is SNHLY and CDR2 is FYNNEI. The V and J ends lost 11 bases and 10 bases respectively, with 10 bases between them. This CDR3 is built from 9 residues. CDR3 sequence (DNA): TGTGCCTTTTCAGACCCGCAGTATTTT. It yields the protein CAFSDPQYF.

In DNA, the CDR3 is TGTGCCACGAGTCCGGGACAGGGTCCGTACGAGCAGTACTTC. Amino acid sequence: CATSPGQGPYEQYF. The chain joins TRBV10-3 to TRBJ2-7; 9 bases line up with TRBD1. With 10 bases clipped from V and 4 bases from J, the junction kept 11 bases outside the gene matches. The CDR3 length is 14 residues. CDR1 ENHRY and CDR2 SYGVKD come from the germline V gene.

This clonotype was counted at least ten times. CDR3 DNA sequence: TGTGCCAGCAGTCCGATGCAGGGTAATGAAAAACTGTTTTTT. Its protein is CASSPMQGNEKLFF. The chain employs TRBV2 and TRBJ1-4; tentatively, D is TRBD1 (5 bases). V gave up 5 bases and J gave up 4 bases, with 11 bases separating them. Germline V gene data show CDR1 as SNHLY and CDR2 as FYNNEI. This CDR3 is built from 14 residues. Full variable domain (rest looked up from reference TRBV2 and TRBJ1-4): EPEVTQTPSHQVTQMGQEVILRCVPISNHLYFYWYRQILGQKVEFLVSFYNNEISEKSEIFDDQFSVERPDGSNFTLKIRSTKLEDSAMYFCASSPMQGNEKLFFGSGTQLSVL.

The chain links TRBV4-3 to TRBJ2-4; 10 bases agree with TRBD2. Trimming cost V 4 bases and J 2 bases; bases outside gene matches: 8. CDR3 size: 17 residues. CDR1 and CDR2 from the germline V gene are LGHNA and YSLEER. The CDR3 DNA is TGCGCCAGCAGCCCCCGTGATAGCGGGGGGTCCAAAAACATTCAGTACTTC. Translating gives CASSPRDSGGSKNIQYF.

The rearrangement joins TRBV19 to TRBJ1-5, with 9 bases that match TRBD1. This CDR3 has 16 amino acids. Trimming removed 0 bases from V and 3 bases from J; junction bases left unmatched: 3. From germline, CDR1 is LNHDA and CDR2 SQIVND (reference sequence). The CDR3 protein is CASSIEGQGLNQPQHF. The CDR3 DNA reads TGTGCCAGTAGTATAGAGGGACAGGGCCTCAATCAGCCCCAGCATTTT.

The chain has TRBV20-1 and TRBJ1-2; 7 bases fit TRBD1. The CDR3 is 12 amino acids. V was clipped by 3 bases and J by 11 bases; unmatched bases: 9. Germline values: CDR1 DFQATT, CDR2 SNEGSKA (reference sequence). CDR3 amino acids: CSASRQGRRYTF. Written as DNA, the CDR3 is TGCAGTGCTAGCCGACAGGGACGCCGGTACACCTTC.

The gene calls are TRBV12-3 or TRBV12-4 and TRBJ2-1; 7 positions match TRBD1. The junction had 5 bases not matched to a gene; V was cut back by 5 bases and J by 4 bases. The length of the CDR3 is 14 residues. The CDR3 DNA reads TGTGCCAGCAGTGTGGGACAGTGGTACAATGAGCAGTTCTTC. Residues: CASSVGQWYNEQFF.

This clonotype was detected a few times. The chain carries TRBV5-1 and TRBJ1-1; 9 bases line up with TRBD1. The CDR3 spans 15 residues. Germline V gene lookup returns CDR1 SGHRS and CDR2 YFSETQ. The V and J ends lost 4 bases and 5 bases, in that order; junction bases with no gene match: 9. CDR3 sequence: CASSKAQGAPTEAFF. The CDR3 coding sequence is TGCGCCAGCAGCAAAGCACAGGGGGCGCCGACTGAAGCTTTCTTT.